The 16 T cell receptor beta chains listed next were all sequenced from one sample in a study of blood T cell repertoires in COVID-19. The assay was immunoSEQ multiplex PCR, and TCRdb's table has in-frame clones only and misses some. There are about 400,000 clones in the sample; roughly 90% occur only once, and 4% to 5.5% lies in the top ten. Sequencing was performed on peripheral blood. Source of these receptors: a woman aged 25 to 39 with acute or convalescent COVID-19.

V usage is TRBV11-2 and J usage is TRBJ1-6; weak D call: TRBD1 (5 bases). Looked up from germline, CDR1 is SGHAT and CDR2 is FQNNGV. The CDR3 covers 15 residues. The ends were cut back, 1 base at V and 8 bases at J, with 12 bases in the middle. CDR3 in amino acids: CASSLGQGNYSPLHF. The DNA of the CDR3 is TGTGCCAGCAGCTTAGGCCAGGGTAATTATTCACCCCTCCACTTT.

The chain is built from TRBV6-5 and TRBJ1-1; perhaps TRBD1 as D (6 bases). The germline V gene encodes CDR1 MNHEY and CDR2 SVGAGI. This CDR3 is built from 15 residues. The V end was cut by 4 bases, the J end by 9 bases, with 21 bases between. Here the CDR3 DNA reads TGTGCCAGCAGTTCTGACCATAGGGGGTCCCCCCAAGCTTTCTTT. Translating it yields CASSSDHRGSPQAFF.

The V gene is TRBV28, the J gene TRBJ1-4; 7 bases are a match to TRBD1. The CDR3 has 18 residues. From germline, CDR1 is MDHEN and CDR2 SYDVKM. The ends lost 5 bases at V and 3 bases at J; junction bases unmatched: 15. The CDR3 DNA reads as TGTGCCAGCAGTAAGGTTCGGGACAGCGTTTTGGCTAATGAAAAACTGTTTTTT. It is translated as CASSKVRDSVLANEKLFF.

V and J are TRBV19 and TRBJ2-3; no reliable D call. The CDR3 loop spans 16 amino acids. Deletions cut 3 bases from V and 2 bases from J, with 15 bases between. The germline V gene encodes CDR1 LNHDA and CDR2 SQIVND (reference sequence). CDR3: CASSIQVGSVTDTQYF. CDR3 sequence (DNA): TGTGCCAGTAGTATTCAGGTTGGGTCAGTCACAGATACGCAGTATTTT.

The chain is built from TRBV19 and TRBJ1-2, with 12 nucleotides matching TRBD1. The CDR3 is 17 residues long. The V gene end was trimmed by 4 bases and the J gene end by 8 bases; junction bases not matched to a gene: 14. CDR1 is LNHDA, CDR2 SQIVND, per germline (reference sequence). The CDR3 DNA reads as TGTGCCAGTAGTAGACTAATTCCGGGACAGGGGGCCCAGGGCTACACCTTC. Its protein product is CASSRLIPGQGAQGYTF. The whole variable domain, filled in from reference TRBV19 and TRBJ1-2, reads DGGITQSPKYLFRKEGQNVTLSCEQNLNHDAMYWYRQDPGQGLRLIYYSQIVNDFQKGDIAEGYSVSREKKESFPLTVTSAQKNPTAFYLCASSRLIPGQGAQGYTFGSGTRLTVV.

The rearrangement joins TRBV3-1 (or the pseudogene TRBV3-2) to TRBJ1-1; maybe TRBD1 (5 bases). Trimming pared 5 bases from V and 5 bases from J, leaving 15 bases between. Germline-derived CDR1 and CDR2 are LGHDT and YNNKEL (reference sequence). The CDR3 totals 14 residues. The CDR3 DNA is TGTGCCAGCAGCGCTATACGGGAGGGGACTGAAGCTTTCTTT. Translation: CASSAIREGTEAFF.

The chain combines TRBV9 with TRBJ2-1, with 9 positions matching TRBD1. The germline V gene encodes CDR1 SGDLS and CDR2 YYNGEE. The CDR3 sequence is 16 residues long. Unmatched junction bases numbered 6, after V lost 4 bases and J lost 1 base. CDR3 in amino acids: CASSSRDRESYNEQFF. DNA for the CDR3: TGTGCCAGCAGCTCAAGGGACAGGGAGTCCTACAATGAGCAGTTCTTC.

This chain joins TRBV27 and TRBJ1-4, with 10 positions matching TRBD1. CDR1 and CDR2 from the germline V gene are MNHEY and SMNVEV (reference sequence). V lost 0 bases, J lost 6 bases, and 1 base stayed unmatched. The CDR3 consists of 15 residues. CDR3 in amino acids: CASSLSGTGDEKLFF. In nucleotides, the CDR3 is TGTGCCAGCAGTTTATCAGGGACAGGGGATGAAAAACTGTTTTTT.

This rearrangement joins TRBV21-1 to TRBJ1-2; the table names TRBD1, a call not compared with the DNA. TRBV21-1 is a listed pseudogene. This CDR3 spans 19 amino acids. CDR3 nucleotide sequence: TGTGCCAGCAGCAAAGATAGGGATCAACCCACGACAGGGGGCTGGGGCTACACCTTC. Residues: CASSKDRDQPTTGGWGYTF.

The gene calls are TRBV27 and TRBJ1-1; D unresolved. The length of the CDR3 is 17 residues. Trimming shortened V by 2 bases and J by 4 bases, and 20 bases separated the two germline ends. CDR1 and CDR2 (germline): MNHEY, SMNVEV (reference sequence). The CDR3: CASSLDGGYQSVTEAFF. The CDR3 bases are TGTGCCAGCAGTTTAGACGGCGGGTACCAGTCGGTCACTGAAGCTTTCTTT.

Here the CDR3 reads CASSFNRYEGESSYEQYF. In DNA, the CDR3 is TGTGCCAGCAGTTTTAATCGGTATGAGGGGGAAAGCTCCTACGAGCAGTACTTC. The chain uses TRBV28 and TRBJ2-7, with D possibly TRBD1 on 6 matching bases. This CDR3 is 18 amino acids long. Germline-derived CDR1 and CDR2 are MDHEN and SYDVKM. Trimming pared 3 bases from V and 0 bases from J, leaving 21 bases between.

The rearrangement joins TRBV27 to TRBJ2-6, with 7 nucleotides matching TRBD2. J gave up 0 bases and V 4 bases, and 3 bases lay outside the gene matches. The CDR3 has 16 amino acids. Germline V CDR1 and CDR2: MNHEY, SMNVEV (reference sequence). The CDR3 reads CASSYGRLSGANVLTF. Here the CDR3 DNA reads TGTGCCAGCAGTTACGGGAGGCTCTCTGGGGCCAACGTCCTGACTTTC.

The gene calls are TRBV7-3 and TRBJ2-3; D possibly corresponds to TRBD1 (7 bases). Germline V gene lookup returns CDR1 SGHTA and CDR2 FQGTGA. The CDR3 covers 15 residues. V was trimmed by 2 bases and J by 2 bases, leaving 11 bases between them. CDR3 sequence: CASSLGGGLTDTQYF. DNA of the CDR3: TGTGCCAGCAGCTTAGGAGGGGGCCTCACAGATACGCAGTATTTT.

In its sample, this clone was seen once. V is TRBV10-2 and J is TRBJ2-3, with D perhaps matching TRBD2 (7 bases). From germline, CDR1 is WSHSY and CDR2 SAAADI. The CDR3 totals 14 residues. The germline V and J ends were trimmed by 0 bases and 6 bases, with 10 bases remaining between them. The CDR3 protein is CASSESGGADTQYF. In DNA form, the CDR3 reads TGCGCCAGCAGTGAGTCTGGGGGGGCGGATACGCAGTATTTT.

The rearrangement links TRBV6-5 to TRBJ2-3; D possibly corresponds to TRBD2 (6 bases). Germline values: CDR1 MNHEY, CDR2 SVGAGI. V was trimmed by 8 bases and J by 6 bases, leaving 6 bases between them. The CDR3 extends over 10 amino acids. The CDR3 sequence is CASGRDTQYF. The CDR3 DNA is TGTGCCAGCGGGAGGGATACGCAGTATTTT.

The chain joins TRBV19 to TRBJ1-5, with 12 bases aligning to TRBD1. Germline loops: CDR1 LNHDA, CDR2 SQIVND (reference sequence). CDR3 length: 17 amino acids. With 5 bases clipped from V and 2 bases from J, the junction kept 7 bases outside the gene matches. CDR3 region: CASSPGQGAPGNQPQHF. The CDR3 DNA is TGTGCCAGTAGTCCGGGACAGGGGGCGCCGGGCAATCAGCCCCAGCATTTT.